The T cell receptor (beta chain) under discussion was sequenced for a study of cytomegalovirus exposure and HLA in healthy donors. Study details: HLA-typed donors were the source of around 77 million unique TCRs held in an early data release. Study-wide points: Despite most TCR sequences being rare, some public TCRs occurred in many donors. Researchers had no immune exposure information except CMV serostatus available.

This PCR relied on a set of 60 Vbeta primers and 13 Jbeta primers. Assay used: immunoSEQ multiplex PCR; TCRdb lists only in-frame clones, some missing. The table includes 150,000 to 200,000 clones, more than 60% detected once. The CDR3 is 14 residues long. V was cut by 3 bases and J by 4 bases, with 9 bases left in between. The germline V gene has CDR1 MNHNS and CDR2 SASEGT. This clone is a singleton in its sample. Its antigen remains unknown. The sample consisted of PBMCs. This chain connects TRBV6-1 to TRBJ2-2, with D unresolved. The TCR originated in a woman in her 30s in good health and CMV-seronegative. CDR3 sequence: CASSEVTVTGELFF. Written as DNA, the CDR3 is TGTGCCAGCAGTGAGGTTACTGTCACCGGGGAGCTGTTTTTT.